One and the same sample provided the 26 T cell receptor beta chains below, sequenced in a study of human T cells and chemical hapten exposure. Time point specified: pre-sensitization, week 0. Treatment of the sample: therapeutic diphenylcyclopropenone sensitization with weekly scalp DPC. TCRdb used MiXCR to reprocess the RACE reads, holding one entry per CDR3 protein. This sample carries tens of thousands of distinct CDR3 sequences, about 9.2% of them seen once, and the ten largest clones take about 14%. Material: whole blood, obtained in connection with sensitization to the hapten diphenylcyclopropenone (DPC). The receptors come from a middle-aged woman with alopecia areata. Some clones in this sample may be carry-over from other donors' samples.

This clonotype was observed many times. The chain is built from TRBV11-2 and TRBJ1-6; D uncertain. The CDR3 totals 12 residues. CDR1 and CDR2 (germline): SGHAT, FQNNGV. Trimming took off 1 base at V and 8 bases at J, with 3 bases between the two ends. CDR3 in DNA: TGTGCCAGCAGCTTAGCCGATTCACCCCTCCACTTT. Translating gives CASSLADSPLHF.

This clonotype is a singleton in its sample. The V call is TRBV10-3, the J call TRBJ1-3; possible D gene TRBD1, 5 bases. This CDR3 has 15 residues. The germline gives CDR1 ENHRY, CDR2 SYGVKD. V was clipped by 0 bases and J by 2 bases, with 8 bases between them. The CDR3 reads CAISESGTTGNTIYF. CDR3 coding DNA: TGTGCCATCAGTGAGTCTGGGACTACTGGAAACACCATATATTTT.

Many counts were recorded for this clonotype. V and J are TRBV28 and TRBJ2-6; a possible D gene is TRBD1 (5 bases). This CDR3 contains 16 residues. Trimming shortened V by 3 bases and J by 0 bases, and 9 bases separated the two germline ends. CDR1 and CDR2 from the germline V gene are MDHEN and SYDVKM. The CDR3 DNA is TGTGCCAGCAGTTTCGCCAGGGACTCTGGGGCCAACGTCCTGACTTTC. It translates to CASSFARDSGANVLTF.

CDR3 DNA: TGTGCCAGCAGACACTCCCGGACCTATGTAGGCAATGAGCAGTTCTTC. This encodes CASRHSRTYVGNEQFF. This rearrangement joins TRBV6-5 to TRBJ2-1; D not certain. The CDR3 length is 16 residues. CDR1 and CDR2 from the germline V gene are MNHEY and SVGAGI. V lost 6 bases and J 6 bases, leaving 21 bases between the germline ends.

This clonotype was seen at least ten times. V and J are TRBV29-1 and TRBJ2-2; D is unclear. With 1 base removed from V and 1 base from J, the gap between germline ends came to 4 bases. CDR1 is SQVTM, CDR2 ANQGSEA, per germline. The CDR3 sequence is 13 residues long. The CDR3 loop is CSVEGGNTGELFF. For the CDR3, the DNA is TGCAGCGTTGAAGGGGGGAACACCGGGGAGCTGTTTTTT.

The chain employs TRBV3-1 and TRBJ1-5; 7 bases map to TRBD1. V lost 0 bases and J lost 5; bases outside the gene matches: 4. Germline CDR1 reads LGHDT; CDR2 reads YNNKEL (reference sequence). The CDR3 contains 15 residues. This CDR3 reads CASSQDLTGYQPQHF. CDR3 nucleotide sequence: TGTGCCAGCAGCCAAGATCTGACAGGGTATCAGCCCCAGCATTTT.

This clonotype was observed many times. The J gene is TRBJ2-1, the V gene TRBV20-1; TRBD2 matches at 9 bases. The CDR3 is 18 amino acids. V lost 1 base, J lost 5 bases, and 15 bases stayed unmatched. The germline V gene encodes CDR1 DFQATT and CDR2 SNEGSKA (reference sequence). The CDR3 is CSARVVGAGTSRHNEQFF. The CDR3 DNA reads as TGCAGTGCTAGAGTAGTGGGGGCCGGGACTAGCCGTCACAATGAGCAGTTCTTC.

This clonotype was detected only a few times. The chain recombines TRBV28 with TRBJ2-4; D remains ambiguous. Germline V gene sequence: CDR1 MDHEN, CDR2 SYDVKM. Trimming cost V 1 base and J 16 bases, with 14 bases left between them. The CDR3 has 12 residues. The CDR3 here is CASSLYTGTSYF. The CDR3 bases are TGTGCCAGCAGTTTATACACGGGCACGTCTTACTTC.

CDR3 protein: CATTRVGASYEQYF. The CDR3 DNA follows: TGTGCCACCACTCGGGTTGGGGCGAGCTACGAGCAGTACTTC. The genes are TRBV28 and TRBJ2-7; the D gene is possibly TRBD1 (5 bases). V shed 10 bases and J shed 3 bases, with 19 bases lying between them. This CDR3 is built from 14 residues. Germline CDR1 is MDHEN and CDR2 is SYDVKM.

Many counts were recorded for this clonotype. This chain joins TRBV6-6 and TRBJ2-2; tentative D call: TRBD1 (7 bases). CDR1 MNHNY and CDR2 SVGAGI come from the germline V gene (reference sequence). V lost 4 bases to trimming and J lost 5 bases, with 14 bases between them. CDR3 size: 15 residues. CDR3 residues: CASSSAGGNTGELFF. The CDR3 DNA reads as TGTGCCAGCAGTTCCGCAGGGGGGAATACCGGGGAGCTGTTTTTT.

This clonotype was recorded many times. The V call is TRBV20-1, the J call TRBJ1-5; no reliable D call. The germline gives CDR1 DFQATT, CDR2 SNEGSKA (reference sequence). CDR3 length equals 13 residues. V was trimmed by 4 bases and J by 0 bases, leaving 7 bases between them. This CDR3 is CSATGDSNQPQHF. Written as DNA, the CDR3 is TGCAGTGCTACGGGAGATAGCAATCAGCCCCAGCATTTT.

The chain joins TRBV28 to TRBJ2-6, with D unclear. Germline loops: CDR1 MDHEN, CDR2 SYDVKM. Trimming cost V 2 bases and J 4 bases, with 12 bases left between them. CDR3 length: 16 amino acids. This chain's CDR3 is CASSLGQLIGANVLTF. The DNA for the CDR3 is TGTGCCAGCAGTTTAGGGCAGCTAATAGGGGCCAACGTCCTGACTTTC.

There are a few counts of this clonotype. CDR3 amino acids: CASSPRQGNTEAFF. The CDR3 DNA follows: TGTGCCAGCTCACCACGACAGGGGAACACTGAAGCTTTCTTT. This chain uses TRBV18 with TRBJ1-1; 7 nucleotides match TRBD1. V dropped 1 base and J dropped 1; count of bases not matched to a gene: 0. Germline CDR1 and CDR2: KGHSH and LQKENI. CDR3 size: 14 residues.

This clonotype came up many times. V and J are TRBV3-1 and TRBJ2-1; 8 positions agree with TRBD2. CDR1 is LGHDT, CDR2 YNNKEL, per germline (reference sequence). Trimming took 4 bases from V and 7 from J; bases not matched to a gene: 15. CDR3 size: 17 residues. CDR3 in amino acids: CASSRGGGAGERNEQFF. DNA for the CDR3: TGTGCCAGCAGCCGTGGCGGGGGAGCGGGGGAGCGAAATGAGCAGTTCTTC.

As for this clonotype: A much larger clone differs from this one at a single base, so this may be a read error. The rearrangement links TRBV12-3 or TRBV12-4 to TRBJ1-6; D might be TRBD1 (5 bases). This CDR3 is built from 16 residues. Deletions cut 2 bases from V and 5 bases from J, with 13 bases between. Written as DNA, the CDR3 is TGTGCCAGCAGTTTAAGTGCAGGGTTCGATAATTCACCCCTCCACTTT. Translated: CASSLSAGFDNSPLHF.

This clonotype was seen at least ten times. V gene TRBV7-2 combines with J gene TRBJ1-6, with unresolved D. The CDR3 length is 15 residues. Looked up from germline, CDR1 is SGHTA and CDR2 is FQGNSA. V dropped 1 base and J dropped 8 bases, with 12 bases sitting between them. The CDR3 DNA reads TGTGCCAGCAGCTTAGTTGCGAATGGGGATTCACCCCTCCACTTT. This encodes CASSLVANGDSPLHF.

Ten or more counts support this clonotype. The CDR3: CASSFLGQDGYTF. The CDR3 DNA is TGTGCCAGCAGTTTCCTGGGACAGGATGGCTACACCTTC. J is TRBJ1-2 and V is TRBV12-3 or TRBV12-4; 8 nucleotides line up with TRBD1. The CDR3 is 13 residues long. The trim removed 3 bases at V and 6 bases at J, leaving 3 bases unmatched.

This clonotype came up many times. The chain employs TRBV6-1 and TRBJ1-1; a possible D gene is TRBD1 (5 bases). The CDR3 covers 14 residues. Between the trimmed V and J ends, which lost 6 bases and 1 base, there was a span of 12 bases. From germline, CDR1 is MNHNS and CDR2 SASEGT. The CDR3 coding sequence is TGTGCCAGCAGGGTGACAGCCCAGAACACTGAAGCTTTCTTT. Protein: CASRVTAQNTEAFF.

This clonotype showed up many times. V and J are TRBV9 and TRBJ2-1; 7 nucleotides match TRBD1. The trim removed 2 bases at V and 2 bases at J, leaving 7 bases unmatched. CDR1 and CDR2 from the germline V gene are SGDLS and YYNGEE. The CDR3 is 16 residues long. The CDR3 reads CASSVTGTVTYNEQFF. CDR3 nucleotide sequence: TGTGCCAGCAGCGTTACCGGGACAGTTACCTACAATGAGCAGTTCTTC.

This clonotype was found many times. The rearrangement joins TRBV20-1 to TRBJ1-1; 8 bases map to TRBD1. The CDR3 consists of 14 residues. The junction had 4 bases not matched to a gene; V was cut back by 3 bases and J by 1 base. CDR1 is DFQATT, CDR2 SNEGSKA, per germline (reference sequence). The CDR3 reads CSARDGTGNTEAFF. The CDR3 DNA sequence: TGCAGTGCTAGGGATGGGACAGGGAACACTGAAGCTTTCTTT.

This clonotype was detected many times. The chain has TRBV29-1 and TRBJ2-1; D gene uncertain. CDR1 SQVTM and CDR2 ANQGSEA come from the germline V gene. V dropped 7 bases and J dropped 0 bases, with 10 bases sitting between them. The CDR3 contains 13 residues. CDR3 protein: CSASESSYNEQFF. The CDR3, as DNA: TGCAGCGCATCAGAAAGCTCCTACAATGAGCAGTTCTTC.

This clonotype occurred many times. This chain links TRBV29-1 with TRBJ2-1; 7 bases line up with TRBD2. CDR1 SQVTM and CDR2 ANQGSEA come from the germline V gene. The V and J ends lost 4 bases and 2 bases, in that order; junction bases with no gene match: 5. The CDR3 spans 14 residues. The CDR3 nucleotides read TGCAGCGTTGGAAGTGGACTAGCCTACAATGAGCAGTTCTTC. Amino acid sequence: CSVGSGLAYNEQFF.

This rearrangement joins TRBV12-3 or TRBV12-4 to TRBJ2-7; D might be TRBD2 (5 bases). The CDR3 spans 14 residues. Trimming removed 6 bases from V and 1 base from J, with 13 bases in between. CDR3 in amino acids: CASRRAAESYEQYF. The DNA for the CDR3 is TGTGCCAGCAGGAGGGCAGCGGAGTCCTACGAGCAGTACTTC.

As for this clonotype: A much larger clone lies one base from this, so it may be a read error. This chain uses TRBV2 with TRBJ1-1, with a weak D call TRBD1 (6 bases). Trimming stripped 4 bases from V and 6 bases from J, with 15 bases between. The germline V gene has CDR1 SNHLY and CDR2 FYNNEI. CDR3 size: 14 residues. The CDR3 sequence: CASSATRGASEAFF. The CDR3 DNA reads TGTGCCAGCAGTGCTACTAGGGGGGCCTCTGAAGCTTTCTTT.

At least ten counts were recorded for this clonotype. The V gene is TRBV6-2 or TRBV6-3, the J gene TRBJ2-7, with 7 bases matching TRBD2. This CDR3 spans 16 amino acids. The V and J ends lost 6 bases and 3 bases, in that order; junction bases with no gene match: 14. From germline, CDR1 is MNHEY and CDR2 SVGEGT. This CDR3 reads CASSPPGWRGYYEQYF. The CDR3 nucleotides read TGTGCCAGCAGCCCCCCTGGATGGCGGGGGTACTACGAGCAGTACTTC.

This clonotype was found many times. The V call is TRBV29-1, the J call TRBJ2-3, with D possibly TRBD1 on 5 matching bases. CDR1 is SQVTM, CDR2 ANQGSEA, per germline. V was pared by 3 bases and J by 2 bases, with 12 bases between. The CDR3 totals 14 residues. This chain's CDR3 is CSVEDQGNTDTQYF. The CDR3 DNA sequence: TGCAGCGTTGAGGACCAGGGTAACACAGATACGCAGTATTTT.